Below are 17 T cell receptor beta chains sequenced from a single sample in a study of blood T cell repertoires in COVID-19. The repertoire was sequenced with immunoSEQ multiplex PCR; TCRdb's copy has only in-frame clones and lacks some. Among 210,000 or so clones, around four fifths were seen once, and the ten largest hold roughly 20%. Sequencing was carried out using peripheral blood. These receptor sequences come from a woman of 80 years or more with active or convalescent COVID-19.

The genes are TRBV27 and TRBJ2-1; 9 bases line up with TRBD2. V trimming: 8 bases; J trimming: 8 bases; junction bases outside the gene matches: 1. CDR3 length: 11 amino acids. Germline V gene data show CDR1 as MNHEY and CDR2 as SMNVEV (reference sequence). Here the CDR3 reads CASRLADEQFF. The CDR3, as DNA: TGTGCCAGCCGACTAGCGGATGAGCAGTTCTTC.

This clone showed up just a few times. J is TRBJ1-2 and V is TRBV6-1; D might be TRBD1 (5 bases). Germline CDR1 reads MNHNS; CDR2 reads SASEGT. The CDR3 runs to 14 residues. V was pared by 3 bases and J by 8 bases, with 16 bases between. CDR3 DNA sequence: TGTGCCAGCAGTGAGGGGAGGGGTCTTCGGGGCTACACCTTC. Amino acids: CASSEGRGLRGYTF.

The chain couples TRBV30 to TRBJ2-7; 7 bases are shared with TRBD1. The germline gives CDR1 GTSNPN, CDR2 SVGIG (reference sequence). There are 13 residues in the CDR3. V was clipped by 3 bases and J by 3 bases; unmatched bases: 5. This chain's CDR3 is CAWRLGQNYEQYF. CDR3 nucleotides: TGTGCCTGGAGGTTGGGACAGAACTACGAGCAGTACTTC.

This chain joins TRBV7-9 and TRBJ2-1, with TRBD1 matching 11 bases. After removal of 1 base from V and 7 bases from J, the junction contained 9 bases not matched to a gene. Germline V gene lookup returns CDR1 SEHNR and CDR2 FQNEAQ (reference sequence). The CDR3 runs to 17 residues. CDR3 DNA sequence: TGTGCCAGCAGCTTAGGTTTAGGGACAGGGGGGAGGAATGAGCAGTTCTTC. Residues: CASSLGLGTGGRNEQFF. Combining the CDR3 with reference TRBV7-9 and TRBJ2-1 gives the whole variable domain DTGVSQNPRHKITKRGQNVTFRCDPISEHNRLYWYRQTLGQGPEFLTYFQNEAQLEKSRLLSDRFSAERPKGSFSTLEIQRTEQGDSAMYLCASSLGLGTGGRNEQFFGPGTRLTVL.

J is TRBJ2-3 and V is TRBV28, with D perhaps matching TRBD1 (6 bases). CDR1 MDHEN and CDR2 SYDVKM come from the germline V gene. Trimming stripped 1 base from V and 8 bases from J, with 10 bases between. This CDR3 contains 13 residues. The CDR3 spells CASSLSDRPTQYF. DNA of the CDR3: TGTGCCAGCAGTTTATCCGACAGGCCTACGCAGTATTTT. Drawing the rest from reference TRBV28 and TRBJ2-3, the complete variable domain is DVKVTQSSRYLVKRTGEKVFLECVQDMDHENMFWYRQDPGLGLRLIYFSYDVKMKEKGDIPEGYSVSREKKERFSLILESASTNQTSMYLCASSLSDRPTQYFGPGTRLTVL.

The V call is TRBV11-3, the J call TRBJ1-1; D not certain. Germline loops: CDR1 SGHNT, CDR2 YENEEA. CDR3 size: 14 residues. Trimming took 8 bases from V and 13 from J, leaving 26 bases between them. The CDR3 region is CASRRDGGEGRFFF. CDR3 DNA sequence: TGTGCCAGCCGACGTGACGGAGGAGAGGGAAGGTTTTTCTTT.

This clone was seen just once. The rearrangement links TRBV5-1 to TRBJ1-1; a weak D match, TRBD1 (6 bases). Germline V gene data show CDR1 as SGHRS and CDR2 as YFSETQ. Between the trimmed V and J ends, which lost 0 bases and 3 bases, there was a span of 12 bases. The CDR3 is 15 residues long. CDR3 amino acids: CASSLEGPGDTEAFF. The CDR3 DNA is TGCGCCAGCAGCTTGGAAGGGCCAGGGGACACTGAAGCTTTCTTT.

A few counts support this clone. CDR3 nucleotides: TGTGCCAGCAGACACCGGGACAGGGGGGAAGTTTACTATGGCTACACCTTC. Its protein is CASRHRDRGEVYYGYTF. This chain connects TRBV2 to TRBJ1-2; 11 positions agree with TRBD1. This CDR3 has 17 amino acids. CDR1 and CDR2 (germline): SNHLY, FYNNEI. Trimming cost V 6 bases and J 3 bases; bases outside gene matches: 12.

CDR3 region: CASSLAQNTEAFF. The DNA for the CDR3 is TGTGCCAGCAGCTTAGCACAGAACACTGAAGCTTTCTTT. V is TRBV7-8 and J is TRBJ1-1; D call uncertain. This CDR3 spans 13 amino acids. V lost 0 bases and J lost 1, with 3 bases in between. Germline CDR1 SGHVS, CDR2 FQNEAQ.

This rearrangement joins TRBV7-3 to TRBJ2-2; no definite D call. V was trimmed by 2 bases and J by 6 bases, leaving 4 bases between them. This CDR3 has 12 residues. Germline V gene lookup returns CDR1 SGHTA and CDR2 FQGTGA. Here the CDR3 DNA reads TGTGCCAGCAGCTTATATTCCGGGGAGCTGTTTTTT. It codes for CASSLYSGELFF.

V gene TRBV9 combines with J gene TRBJ1-2; weak D call: TRBD1 (6 bases). Trimming removed 1 base at V and 2 bases at J, with 9 bases between. The CDR3 loop spans 14 amino acids. Germline CDR1 is SGDLS and CDR2 is YYNGEE. This CDR3 reads CASSVNTGNYGYTF. CDR3 sequence (DNA): TGTGCCAGCAGCGTAAACACAGGGAACTATGGCTACACCTTC.

This clone has only one observation. This chain connects TRBV6-6 to TRBJ2-1, with D perhaps TRBD2 (6 bases). CDR1 and CDR2 from the germline V gene are MNHNY and SVGAGI (reference sequence). The ends were cut back, 2 bases at V and 0 bases at J, with 8 bases in the middle. The CDR3 is 15 residues long. Here the CDR3 DNA reads TGTGCCAGCAGTTACGGCGGGACCTCCTACAATGAGCAGTTCTTC. Residues: CASSYGGTSYNEQFF.

This clone was detected only a few times. The V and J genes are TRBV2 and TRBJ2-5; maybe TRBD1 (6 bases). There are 14 residues in the CDR3. Deletions cut 4 bases from V and 1 base from J, with 10 bases between. The germline V gene encodes CDR1 SNHLY and CDR2 FYNNEI. CDR3 loop: CASSVQGTQETQYF. The CDR3 nucleotides read TGTGCCAGCAGTGTACAGGGCACCCAAGAGACCCAGTACTTC.

This rearrangement joins TRBV4-3 to TRBJ1-2; the D gene is possibly TRBD1 (5 bases). Trimming cost V 0 bases and J 4 bases, with 6 bases left between them. Germline V gives CDR1 LGHNA, CDR2 YSLEER. The CDR3 contains 13 residues. Here the CDR3 DNA reads TGCGCCAGCAGCCAAGATACAGGCTATGGCTACACCTTC. This encodes CASSQDTGYGYTF.

J is TRBJ1-2 and V is TRBV5-1; D gene unclear. V lost 4 bases and J 8 bases, leaving 15 bases between the germline ends. The V gene's germline CDR1 is SGHRS and CDR2 YFSETQ. CDR3 length equals 13 residues. The CDR3 DNA sequence: TGCGCCAGCAGCCCGGATACTAGCAAGGGCTACACCTTC. Its translation: CASSPDTSKGYTF.

The rearrangement links TRBV11-3 to TRBJ2-7; D gene unclear. Germline CDR1 SGHNT, CDR2 YENEEA. The CDR3 runs to 13 residues. Trimming shortened V by 0 bases and J by 5 bases, and 8 bases separated the two germline ends. This chain's CDR3 is CASSLEAVDEQYF. For the CDR3, the DNA is TGTGCCAGCAGCTTAGAGGCAGTGGACGAGCAGTACTTC. The variable domain in full, completed from reference TRBV11-3 and TRBJ2-7, reads EAGVVQSPRYKIIEKKQPVAFWCNPISGHNTLYWYLQNLGQGPELLIRYENEEAVDDSQLPKDRFSAERLKGVDSTLKIQPAELGDSAVYLCASSLEAVDEQYFGPGTRLTVT.

This chain joins TRBV11-2 and TRBJ2-7, with TRBD1 as a possible D gene (5 bases). The CDR3 covers 16 residues. Germline V CDR1 and CDR2: SGHAT, FQNNGV. V was clipped by 1 base and J by 6 bases, with 19 bases between them. The CDR3 reads CASSLAGREISREQYF. The DNA for the CDR3 is TGTGCCAGCAGCTTAGCCGGCAGGGAAATTTCCCGCGAGCAGTACTTC.